The present T cell receptor (beta chain) was sequenced within a study of CXCR3-negative and CXCR3-positive naive CD8 T cells. Study-level findings and limits: CXCR3-expressing naive cells carried TRB CDR3s more hydrophobic than those of CXCR3-negative naive cells.

Turning to this clonotype: Its antigen is unknown.

Through 5' RACE with UMI labels, the TRB cDNA libraries were prepared. After re-calling the 5' RACE reads, TCRdb lists one entry per CDR3 protein, DNA absent. This listing includes tens of thousands of distinct CDR3 sequences. This clonotype originated in a human donor in good health. Some clones in this sample may be carry-over from other donors' samples. Sequencing was performed on naive CXCR3+ CD8+ T cells from blood. Stated subset: CD45RO-CCR7+CD27+CD95- naive CD8+ T cells expressing CXCR3 (TNR3+).

The CDR3 region is CASSLGATTYEQYF. The chain links TRBV12-3 or TRBV12-4 to TRBJ2-7. The CDR3 extends over 14 amino acids.